This T cell receptor (beta chain) was obtained from a study of T cells in Graves' hyperthyroidism and ophthalmopathy. Study-level results: A model using 13 V-J features told ophthalmopathy apart from stable hyperthyroidism. Ophthalmopathy got predicted by the model a median 6.5 months before its onset.

Diagnosis relied on clinical symptoms, serum thyroxine and TRAb, thyroid ultrasound and orbital computed tomography. The PBMCs were sourced from fresh peripheral blood (about 10 ml). The CDR3 is 16 residues long. The V segment lost 1 base and the J segment 4 bases; nucleotides outside the gene matches: 6. The germline V gene has CDR1 SGHTA and CDR2 FQGNSA. The CDR3 regions of TCR beta were amplified from RNA transcripts. An initial round of RT-PCR targeting the TCR CDR3 relied on the HTBI primer set. TCRdb re-derived calls from the multiplex PCR reads in MiXCR, one entry per CDR3 protein. The repertoire holds hundreds of thousands of distinct CDR3 sequences, less than 25% seen once, with more than 30% in the top ten. This clonotype occurred a few times. Its cognate antigen is unknown.

This receptor was obtained from a man aged 25 to 40 with Graves' ophthalmopathy. What was sequenced was blood. This sequence joins TRBV7-2 and TRBJ2-1; 8 bases match TRBD2. The CDR3 sequence: CASSLEIGGRYNEQFF. CDR3 in DNA: TGTGCCAGCAGCTTAGAAATTGGCGGGAGGTACAATGAGCAGTTCTTC.